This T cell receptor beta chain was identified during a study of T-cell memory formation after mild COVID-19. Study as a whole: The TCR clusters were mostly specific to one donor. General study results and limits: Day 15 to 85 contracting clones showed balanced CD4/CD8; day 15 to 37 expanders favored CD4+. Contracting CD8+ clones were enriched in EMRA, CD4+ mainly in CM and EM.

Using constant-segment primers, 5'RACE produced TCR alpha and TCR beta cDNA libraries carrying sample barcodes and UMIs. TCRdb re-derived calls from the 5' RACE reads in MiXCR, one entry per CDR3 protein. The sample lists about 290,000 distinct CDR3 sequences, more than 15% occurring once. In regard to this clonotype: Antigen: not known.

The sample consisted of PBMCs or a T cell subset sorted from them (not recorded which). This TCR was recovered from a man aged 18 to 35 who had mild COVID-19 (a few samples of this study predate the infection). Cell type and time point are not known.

CDR3 loop: CASSAFGSTKQETQYF. For the CDR3, the DNA is TGTGCCAGCAGCGCGTTTGGATCTACAAAGCAAGAGACCCAGTACTTC. The chain recombines TRBV9 with TRBJ2-5, with D unclear. This CDR3 comprises 16 residues. Trimming cost V 3 bases and J 2 bases, with 17 bases left between them. Germline CDR1 is SGDLS and CDR2 is YYNGEE. The variable domain in full, with the rest retrieved from reference TRBV9 and TRBJ2-5, is DSGVTQTPKHLITATGQRVTLRCSPRSGDLSVYWYQQSLDQGLQFLIQYYNGEERAKGNILERFSAQQFPDLHSELNLSSLELGDSALYFCASSAFGSTKQETQYFGPGTRLLVL.